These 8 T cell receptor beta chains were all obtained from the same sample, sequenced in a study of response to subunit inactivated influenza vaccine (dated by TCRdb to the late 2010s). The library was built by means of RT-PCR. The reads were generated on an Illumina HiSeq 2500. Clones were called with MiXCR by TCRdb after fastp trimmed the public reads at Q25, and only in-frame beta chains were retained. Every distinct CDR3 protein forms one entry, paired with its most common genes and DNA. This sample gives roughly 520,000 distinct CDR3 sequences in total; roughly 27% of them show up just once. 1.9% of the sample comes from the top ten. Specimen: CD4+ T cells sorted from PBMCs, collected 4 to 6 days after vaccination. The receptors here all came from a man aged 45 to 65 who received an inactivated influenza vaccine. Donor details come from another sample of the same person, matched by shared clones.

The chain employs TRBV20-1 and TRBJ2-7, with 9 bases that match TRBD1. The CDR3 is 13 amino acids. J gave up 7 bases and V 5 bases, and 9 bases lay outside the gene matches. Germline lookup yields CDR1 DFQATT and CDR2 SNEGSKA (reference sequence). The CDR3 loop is CSAYRGLGREQYF. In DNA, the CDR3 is TGCAGTGCTTACAGGGGGCTAGGACGGGAGCAGTACTTC.

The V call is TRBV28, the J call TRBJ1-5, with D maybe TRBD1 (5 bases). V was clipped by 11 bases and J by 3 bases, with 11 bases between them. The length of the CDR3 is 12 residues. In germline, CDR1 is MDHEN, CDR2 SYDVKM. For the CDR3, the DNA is TGTGCCGGAGGGACTCCCAATCAGCCCCAGCATTTT. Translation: CAGGTPNQPQHF.

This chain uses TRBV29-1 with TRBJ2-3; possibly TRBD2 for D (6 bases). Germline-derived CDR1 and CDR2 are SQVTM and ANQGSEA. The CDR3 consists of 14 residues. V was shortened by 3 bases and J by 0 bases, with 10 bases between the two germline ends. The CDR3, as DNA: TGCAGCGTTGAGTCTAGCGCTAGCACAGATACGCAGTATTTT. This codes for CSVESSASTDTQYF.

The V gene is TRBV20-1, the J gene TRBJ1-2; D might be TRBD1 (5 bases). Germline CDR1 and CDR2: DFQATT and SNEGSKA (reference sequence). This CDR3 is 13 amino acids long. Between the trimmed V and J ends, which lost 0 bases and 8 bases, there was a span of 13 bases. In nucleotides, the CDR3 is TGCAGTGCTAGAGATACCGGGGGTGCGGGCTACACCTTC. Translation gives CSARDTGGAGYTF.

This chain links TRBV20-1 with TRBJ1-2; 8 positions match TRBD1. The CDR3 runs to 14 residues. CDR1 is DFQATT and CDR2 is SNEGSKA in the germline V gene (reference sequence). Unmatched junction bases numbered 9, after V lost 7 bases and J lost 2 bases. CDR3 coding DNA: TGCAGTGGGGTCGCGCGACAGGGGAACTATGGCTACACCTTC. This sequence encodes CSGVARQGNYGYTF.

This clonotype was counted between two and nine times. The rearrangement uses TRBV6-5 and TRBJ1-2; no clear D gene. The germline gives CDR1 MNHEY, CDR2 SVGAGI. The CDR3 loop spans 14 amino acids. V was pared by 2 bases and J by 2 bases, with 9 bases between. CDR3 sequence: CASSYGSKNYGYTF. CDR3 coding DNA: TGTGCCAGCAGTTACGGTTCCAAGAACTATGGCTACACCTTC.

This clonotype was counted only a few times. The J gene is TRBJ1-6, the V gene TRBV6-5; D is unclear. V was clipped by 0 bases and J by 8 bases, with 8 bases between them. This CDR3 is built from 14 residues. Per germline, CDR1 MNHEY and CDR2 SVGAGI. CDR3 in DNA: TGTGCCAGCAGTTACTCGAACAGCCATTCACCCCTCCACTTT. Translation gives CASSYSNSHSPLHF.

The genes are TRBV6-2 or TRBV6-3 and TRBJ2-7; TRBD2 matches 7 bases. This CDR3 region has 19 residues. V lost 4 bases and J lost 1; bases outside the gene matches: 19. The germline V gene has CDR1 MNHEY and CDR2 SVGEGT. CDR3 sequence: CASSWDQFRGRAVSYEQYF. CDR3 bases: TGTGCCAGCAGTTGGGACCAATTTCGTGGGAGGGCAGTTTCCTACGAGCAGTACTTC.